Presented here are 24 T cell receptor beta chains from one specimen sequenced in a study of cytomegalovirus exposure and HLA in healthy donors. PCR was performed using 60 Vbeta and 13 Jbeta primers. The method was immunoSEQ multiplex PCR; TCRdb's version includes in-frame clones alone and lacks a portion of them. The data hold 100,000 to 150,000 clones, with roughly four fifths observed a single time. Source material: PBMCs. These receptors all come from a woman aged 55-69 years in good health and CMV-seronegative.

This clone occurred a few times. This chain uses TRBV7-9 with TRBJ2-3; the D gene is possibly TRBD1 (6 bases). With 1 base removed from V and 9 bases from J, the gap between germline ends came to 14 bases. The CDR3 is 14 residues long. Per the germline V gene, CDR1 is SEHNR and CDR2 is FQNEAQ (reference sequence). The chain's CDR3 is CASSLGSGGGTQYF. CDR3 nucleotides: TGTGCCAGCAGCTTAGGTTCTGGGGGCGGGACGCAGTATTTT. Full variable domain (rest looked up from reference TRBV7-9 and TRBJ2-3): DTGVSQNPRHKITKRGQNVTFRCDPISEHNRLYWYRQTLGQGPEFLTYFQNEAQLEKSRLLSDRFSAERPKGSFSTLEIQRTEQGDSAMYLCASSLGSGGGTQYFGPGTRLTVL.

The rearrangement joins TRBV9 to TRBJ2-7, with D maybe TRBD1 (6 bases). Per germline, CDR1 SGDLS and CDR2 YYNGEE. Trimming left V 3 bases short and J 1 base short, with 14 bases between. The CDR3 has 15 residues. The CDR3 nucleotides are TGTGCCAGCAGCGCCCAACAGGGATCTTCCTACGAGCAGTACTTC. Protein product: CASSAQQGSSYEQYF.

The V gene is TRBV5-8, the J gene TRBJ1-2; no clear D. This CDR3 contains 12 residues. V lost 0 bases and J lost 9, with 9 bases in between. Germline V gene data show CDR1 as SGHTS and CDR2 as YDEGEE. The CDR3 DNA is TGTGCCAGCAGCTTGGGGCCGGGTAGCTACACCTTC. As protein: CASSLGPGSYTF.

The V and J genes are TRBV19 and TRBJ2-3; maybe TRBD2 (5 bases). Germline V lookup: CDR1 LNHDA, CDR2 SQIVND (reference sequence). V dropped 3 bases and J dropped 0 bases, with 13 bases sitting between them. This CDR3 is built from 16 residues. CDR3 nucleotide sequence: TGTGCCAGTAGTATCGGAGGACCCCAGAGCACAGATACGCAGTATTTT. Protein product: CASSIGGPQSTDTQYF.

This clone was found a few times. The gene calls are TRBV7-5 and TRBJ1-2. TRBV7-5 is shown as a pseudogene. The CDR3 sequence is 18 residues long. The CDR3 protein is CARSFVGRRRSSGYGYTF. The CDR3 DNA reads as TGTGCCAGAAGCTTCGTAGGGAGGCGTCGGAGTTCAGGCTATGGCTACACCTTC.

V is TRBV6-5 and J is TRBJ1-1; a possible D gene is TRBD1 (6 bases). The CDR3 consists of 14 residues. Trimming left V 4 bases short and J 4 bases short, with 13 bases between. The germline CDR1 and CDR2 sequences are MNHEY and SVGAGI. CDR3 amino acids: CASSLGGLSTEAFF. In DNA, the CDR3 is TGTGCCAGCAGTTTAGGGGGATTAAGCACTGAAGCTTTCTTT.

The chain has TRBV5-4 and TRBJ2-7, with TRBD2 matching over 9 bases. The CDR3 consists of 14 residues. J lost 7 bases, V lost 2 bases, and 7 bases had no gene match. In germline, CDR1 is SGHNT, CDR2 YYREEE (reference sequence). The CDR3 here is CASSLVSGSREQYF. CDR3 coding DNA: TGTGCCAGCAGCTTAGTTAGCGGGAGCAGGGAGCAGTACTTC.

This clone was found a few times. The gene calls are TRBV5-1 and TRBJ2-1, with 16 nucleotides matching TRBD2. This CDR3 spans 17 amino acids. The ends lost 3 bases at V and 4 bases at J; junction bases unmatched: 4. Germline V lookup: CDR1 SGHRS, CDR2 YFSETQ. Written as DNA, the CDR3 is TGCGCCAGCAGCTCGGGACTAGCGGGGGGGCTTTACAATGAGCAGTTCTTC. Translated, it gives CASSSGLAGGLYNEQFF.

This chain connects TRBV9 to TRBJ2-1, with 10 bases aligning to TRBD2. V lost 0 bases, J lost 4 bases, and 4 bases stayed unmatched. The germline CDR1 and CDR2 sequences are SGDLS and YYNGEE. The CDR3 runs 16 residues. CDR3 residues: CASSVDWTSGYNEQFF. The CDR3 bases are TGTGCCAGCAGCGTAGACTGGACTAGCGGATACAATGAGCAGTTCTTC.

The V call is TRBV5-1, the J call TRBJ2-1; 13 nucleotides agree with TRBD2. The length of the CDR3 is 17 residues. CDR1 is SGHRS and CDR2 is YFSETQ in the germline V gene. V lost 0 bases and J lost 5; bases outside the gene matches: 5. The CDR3 here is CASSLELAGGPNNEQFF. The CDR3, as DNA: TGCGCCAGCAGCTTGGAACTAGCGGGAGGGCCCAACAATGAGCAGTTCTTC. Supplemented by reference TRBV5-1 and TRBJ2-1, the full variable domain reads KAGVTQTPRYLIKTRGQQVTLSCSPISGHRSVSWYQQTPGQGLQFLFEYFSETQRNKGNFPGRFSGRQFSNSRSEMNVSTLELGDSALYLCASSLELAGGPNNEQFFGPGTRLTVL.

This clone was seen only once. The rearrangement joins TRBV4-1 to TRBJ1-2; possible D gene TRBD1, 6 bases. CDR1 is MGHRA and CDR2 is YSYEKL in the germline V gene. The CDR3 contains 14 residues. V shed 1 base and J shed 8 bases, with 14 bases lying between them. The chain's CDR3 is CASSQAPGASGYTF. The CDR3 nucleotides are TGCGCCAGCAGCCAAGCCCCAGGGGCCAGCGGCTACACCTTC.

This clone appeared a single time. Different DNA sequences within this sample yield the same CDR3. This chain links TRBV15 with TRBJ2-4; D may be TRBD1 (6 bases). Trimming pared 2 bases from V and 0 bases from J, leaving 11 bases between. Germline-derived CDR1 and CDR2 are LNHNV and YYDKDF (reference sequence). This CDR3 spans 16 amino acids. CDR3 sequence reads: CATSRKGVLAKNIQYF. Here the CDR3 DNA reads TGTGCCACCAGCAGAAAGGGGGTCCTAGCCAAAAACATTCAGTACTTC.

V is TRBV2 and J is TRBJ1-5, with 7 bases lining up with TRBD1. This CDR3 contains 14 residues. The V gene end was trimmed by 4 bases and the J gene end by 0 bases; junction bases not matched to a gene: 0. Per the germline V gene, CDR1 is SNHLY and CDR2 is FYNNEI. The CDR3 DNA reads TGTGCCAGCAGTGGGGACAGTAGCAATCAGCCCCAGCATTTT. This encodes CASSGDSSNQPQHF.

The V call is TRBV5-4, the J call TRBJ1-3; tentatively, D is TRBD1 (5 bases). Germline V gives CDR1 SGHNT, CDR2 YYREEE (reference sequence). This CDR3 has 17 residues. Trimming took 1 base from V and 2 from J, leaving 16 bases between them. CDR3: CASSLPYQGSPGNTIYF. The CDR3, as DNA: TGTGCCAGCAGCTTGCCTTACCAGGGCTCCCCTGGAAACACCATATATTTT. The full variable domain, its missing parts supplied by reference TRBV5-4 and TRBJ1-3, is ETGVTQSPTHLIKTRGQQVTLRCSSQSGHNTVSWYQQALGQGPQFIFQYYREEENGRGNFPPRFSGLQFPNYSSELNVNALELDDSALYLCASSLPYQGSPGNTIYFGEGSWLTVV.

This clone has a handful of counts. This chain joins TRBV20-1 and TRBJ1-3; D not certain. Germline lookup yields CDR1 DFQATT and CDR2 SNEGSKA (reference sequence). This CDR3 contains 11 residues. V was pared by 5 bases and J by 2 bases, with 4 bases between. The CDR3 protein is CSAVAGNTIYF. For the CDR3, the DNA is TGCAGTGCTGTAGCTGGAAACACCATATATTTT.

The genes are TRBV29-1 and TRBJ2-1; 10 bases are shared with TRBD2. This CDR3 is built from 15 residues. V trimming: 6 bases; J trimming: 9 bases; junction bases outside the gene matches: 14. Per germline, CDR1 SQVTM and CDR2 ANQGSEA. The CDR3 sequence is CSVEESAGGGGEQFF. CDR3 in DNA: TGCAGCGTCGAGGAGTCAGCGGGAGGGGGGGGTGAGCAGTTCTTC.

This rearrangement joins TRBV5-1 to TRBJ2-2; 7 positions match TRBD2. This CDR3 spans 17 amino acids. The J segment lost 5 bases and the V segment lost 2 bases, leaving 12 bases of the junction unmatched. CDR1 and CDR2 (germline): SGHRS, YFSETQ. CDR3 sequence (DNA): TGCGCCAGCAGCTTATCGACTAGCCCCCAGGGTACCGGGGAGCTGTTTTTT. Protein product: CASSLSTSPQGTGELFF.

The chain joins TRBV6-5 to TRBJ1-3; D possibly corresponds to TRBD1 (5 bases). CDR3 length: 14 amino acids. Germline assignment: CDR1 MNHEY and CDR2 SVGAGI. V lost 0 bases, J lost 3 bases, and 6 bases lay in between. CDR3 in amino acids: CASSYSGGGNTIYF. Here the CDR3 DNA reads TGTGCCAGCAGTTACTCCGGGGGTGGAAACACCATATATTTT.

CDR3 protein: CAIGQGVVGGYEQYF. The CDR3 DNA reads TGTGCCATCGGACAGGGGGTGGTGGGGGGTTACGAGCAGTACTTC. The rearrangement uses TRBV15 and TRBJ2-7; 10 bases map to TRBD1. Trimming took 10 bases from V and 4 from J; bases not matched to a gene: 13. Germline CDR1 LNHNV, CDR2 YYDKDF (reference sequence). This CDR3 is 15 amino acids long.

V and J are TRBV7-9 and TRBJ1-4, with 7 bases identical to TRBD1. The germline V gene has CDR1 SEHNR and CDR2 FQNEAQ (reference sequence). The CDR3 has 15 amino acids. The J segment lost 4 bases and the V segment lost 1 base, leaving 3 bases of the junction unmatched. For the CDR3, the DNA is TGTGCCAGCAGCTTAGAACAGGGGAATAATGAAAAACTGTTTTTT. This encodes CASSLEQGNNEKLFF.

The V gene is TRBV30, the J gene TRBJ1-6; 10 bases agree with TRBD1. CDR3 length: 15 residues. Trimming cost V 2 bases and J 9 bases; bases outside gene matches: 7. The germline V gene has CDR1 GTSNPN and CDR2 SVGIG (reference sequence). The CDR3 region has the DNA TGTGCCTGGAGTATGGGACAGGGGCTAGGTTCACCCCTCCACTTT. Translating it yields CAWSMGQGLGSPLHF. Using reference TRBV30 and TRBJ1-6 for the parts outside the CDR3, the full variable domain is SQTIHQWPATLVQPVGSPLSLECTVEGTSNPNLYWYRQAAGRGLQLLFYSVGIGQISSEVPQNLSASRPQDRQFILSSKKLLLSDSGFYLCAWSMGQGLGSPLHFGNGTRLTVT.

The rearrangement uses TRBV15 and TRBJ2-7; the D gene is possibly TRBD1 (6 bases). This CDR3 comprises 15 residues. CDR1 is LNHNV, CDR2 YYDKDF, per germline (reference sequence). V lost 2 bases, J lost 1 base, and 12 bases lay in between. CDR3 region: CATSRYPTGSYEQYF. In nucleotides, the CDR3 is TGTGCCACCAGCAGATACCCGACAGGTTCCTACGAGCAGTACTTC.

For the CDR3, the DNA is TGCGCCAGCAGCCACCCGGACAGGGGTGCCACCGGGGAGCTGTTTTTT. Amino acid sequence: CASSHPDRGATGELFF. The chain couples TRBV4-1 to TRBJ2-2; 9 positions agree with TRBD1. The CDR3 runs to 16 residues. The V segment lost 3 bases and the J segment 4 bases; nucleotides outside the gene matches: 6. CDR1 and CDR2 (germline): MGHRA, YSYEKL.

The chain joins TRBV19 to TRBJ2-5, with D possibly being TRBD1 (6 bases). This CDR3 is built from 14 residues. V lost 3 bases and J lost 2, with 10 bases in between. Germline V gene lookup returns CDR1 LNHDA and CDR2 SQIVND (reference sequence). CDR3 bases: TGTGCCAGTAGTATTGTTCAGGGGCAAGAGACCCAGTACTTC. Translating gives CASSIVQGQETQYF.